This T cell receptor (beta chain) was retrieved from a study of blood T cell repertoires in COVID-19 (dated by TCRdb to between 2020 and 2021). The study in broad terms: Samples from collaborators originated in the United States, Italy and Spain and spanned both the acute and convalescent phases of COVID-19. The prospective study material was composed of cDNA or gDNA derived from T cells, B-cell-depleted T cells, or PBMCs. The samples were drawn from two sources: the first 160 participants of the ongoing ImmuneRACE study, and some 1,300 subjects contributed by 6 global collaborators. The repertoires were made available in a free public database intended to serve as a resource for research on the immune response to SARS-CoV-2. Sample metadata almost always included a de-identified subject ID, COVID-19 status, age in years and sex. Deeply sampled blood TCRbeta repertoires from subjects exposed to, actively infected with, or recovered from COVID-19 were included in the dataset. HLA class I and class II types, where available, came from metadata supplied by the sample provider rather than from assay-based typing.

CDR1 and CDR2 are drawn from the germline V gene (reference sequence): MNHEY, SMNVEV. The CDR3 measures 12 amino acids from cysteine to phenylalanine. Only the CDR3 part of the read is kept: 36 bases, read in frame from the first base. V is reduced by 6 bases and J by 5 bases, leaving a spacing of 9 bases between them. The immunoSEQ Assay, a bias-controlled multiplex PCR, was used to amplify TCRbeta CDR3 regions from genomic DNA. The original pipeline was this. Nucleated cell counts per sample were estimated from amplification of reference gene primers within the assay. To quantify the absolute abundance of each unique TCRbeta CDR3 rearrangement, sequence reads were collapsed and filtered. For each sample, productive Simpson clonality was calculated as the square root of Simpson's diversity index over productive rearrangements. TCRdb re-hosts the immuneACCESS table, in-frame sequences only. Its copies lack some clones; in the studies checked, an unresolved V gene accounts for under half of them, and the cause for the rest is not known. V and J calls and clone size come straight from that table; D and trimming were deduced from the DNA. In all, the sample holds around 16,000 clones, and about 90% of those were seen once. The ten most abundant clones make up approximately 2.6% of the sample.

In the case of this clone: It has no known antigen specificity. Base qualities are not recorded, but no much larger clone differs from it by a single base.

Collaborating institutions collected whole blood in K2EDTA tubes following their own protocols. Collaborator samples were shipped for TCRbeta analysis as frozen whole blood, isolated PBMCs, or DNA extracted from either sample type. What the study reported, not specific to this receptor: Clinical and demographic metadata were provided uncurated, with the amount varying by source and participant.

The rearranged segments are TRBV27 and TRBJ2-3; no confident D gene assignment can be made. The receptor was derived from a human donor in a cohort sampled during active COVID-19. Material: peripheral blood. The DNA sequence is given as TGTGCCAGCAGGGAGAGACTAGATACGCAGTATTTT. Its translation is CASRERLDTQYF.